The 4 T cell receptor beta chains in this list originate from one sample, sequenced in a study of blood T cell repertoires in COVID-19. This table comes from immunoSEQ multiplex PCR, and its TCRdb copy is limited to in-frame clones, with some not included. In the table there are about 220,000 clones, about 81% of which are singletons. Sample: peripheral blood. These receptors came from a woman at least 80 years old with COVID-19, enrolled during active disease.

For this clone: The junction departs from germline at one end; a sequencing error may be responsible. Other DNA sequences from this sample encode an identical CDR3 as well. This sequence joins TRBV28 and TRBJ2-4; D might be TRBD1 (5 bases). From germline, CDR1 is MDHEN and CDR2 SYDVKM. This CDR3 region has 15 residues. The CDR3 loop is CASSSDTVAKNIQYF. CDR3 sequence (DNA): TGTGCCAGCAGTTCGGACACGGTAGCCAAAAACATCCAGTACTTC.

The chain joins TRBV6-6 to TRBJ2-3, with 8 bases matching TRBD1. This CDR3 comprises 14 residues. V dropped 9 bases and J dropped 6; count of bases not matched to a gene: 11. Germline CDR1 MNHNY, CDR2 SVGAGI (reference sequence). The CDR3 DNA sequence: TGTGCCAGTAGGACAGGGACCGCCATGGATACGCAGTATTTT. Protein: CASRTGTAMDTQYF.

The chain couples TRBV5-1 to TRBJ1-5; TRBD1 aligns across 10 bases. CDR1 is SGHRS and CDR2 is YFSETQ in the germline V gene. CDR3 length: 17 amino acids. Trimming removed 4 bases from V and 0 bases from J; junction bases left unmatched: 7. The CDR3 spells CASSPGTGADSNQPQHF. The CDR3 region has the DNA TGCGCCAGCAGCCCGGGGACAGGGGCCGATAGCAATCAGCCCCAGCATTTT.

CDR3 protein: CASTLGQKNSPLHF. DNA for the CDR3: TGTGCCAGCACTCTGGGACAGAAAAATTCACCCCTCCACTTT. The J gene is TRBJ1-6, the V gene TRBV14; 7 bases line up with TRBD1. Trimming cost V 7 bases and J 7 bases; bases outside gene matches: 7. This CDR3 has 14 residues. Germline V CDR1 and CDR2: SGHDN, FVKESK.